This T cell receptor (beta chain) was observed in a study of PD-L1 blockade in urothelial cancer. Study summary: About 90% of the 29 patients comprised males who had bladder-origin urothelial cancer.

To note about this clone: No antigen is known for it.

The study's findings and limits: The study found that durable-benefit patients expanded tumor-associated blood clones more at 3 weeks.

This CDR3 spans 13 amino acids. V lost 2 bases and J lost 8; bases outside the gene matches: 4. Germline-derived CDR1 and CDR2 are GTSNPN and SVGIG (reference sequence). Using immunoSEQ multiplex PCR, the repertoire was profiled, and TCRdb retains in-frame clones only, with some absent. The sample records approximately 100,000 clones, around 85% being singletons. The cohort comprised individuals with locally advanced or metastatic urothelial carcinoma. Per patient, between 1 and 8 samples were collected at pretreatment and on-treatment time points. This sequence was found in a man over 45 with urothelial cancer. This specimen was PBMCs, taken around atezolizumab (anti-PD-L1) treatment. The chain joins TRBV30 to TRBJ1-3; 9 bases are a match to TRBD1. The CDR3 loop is CAWSLDRGHTIYF. CDR3 sequence (DNA): TGTGCCTGGAGTCTGGACAGGGGACACACCATATATTTT. The full variable domain, with the rest looked up from reference TRBV30 and TRBJ1-3, is SQTIHQWPATLVQPVGSPLSLECTVEGTSNPNLYWYRQAAGRGLQLLFYSVGIGQISSEVPQNLSASRPQDRQFILSSKKLLLSDSGFYLCAWSLDRGHTIYFGEGSWLTVV.